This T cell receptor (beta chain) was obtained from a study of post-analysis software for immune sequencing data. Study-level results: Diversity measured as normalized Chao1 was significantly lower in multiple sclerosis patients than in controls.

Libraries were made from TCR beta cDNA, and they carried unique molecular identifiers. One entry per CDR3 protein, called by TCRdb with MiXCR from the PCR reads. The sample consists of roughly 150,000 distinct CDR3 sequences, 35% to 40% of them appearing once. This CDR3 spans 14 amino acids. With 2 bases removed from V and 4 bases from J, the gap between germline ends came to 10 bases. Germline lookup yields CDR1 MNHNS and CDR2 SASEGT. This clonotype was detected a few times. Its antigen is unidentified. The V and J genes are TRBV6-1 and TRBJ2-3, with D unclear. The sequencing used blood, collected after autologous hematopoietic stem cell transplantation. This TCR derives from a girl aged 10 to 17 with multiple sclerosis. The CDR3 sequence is CASSERGSPDTQYF. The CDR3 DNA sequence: TGTGCCAGCAGTGAACGCGGCTCACCAGATACGCAGTATTTT.